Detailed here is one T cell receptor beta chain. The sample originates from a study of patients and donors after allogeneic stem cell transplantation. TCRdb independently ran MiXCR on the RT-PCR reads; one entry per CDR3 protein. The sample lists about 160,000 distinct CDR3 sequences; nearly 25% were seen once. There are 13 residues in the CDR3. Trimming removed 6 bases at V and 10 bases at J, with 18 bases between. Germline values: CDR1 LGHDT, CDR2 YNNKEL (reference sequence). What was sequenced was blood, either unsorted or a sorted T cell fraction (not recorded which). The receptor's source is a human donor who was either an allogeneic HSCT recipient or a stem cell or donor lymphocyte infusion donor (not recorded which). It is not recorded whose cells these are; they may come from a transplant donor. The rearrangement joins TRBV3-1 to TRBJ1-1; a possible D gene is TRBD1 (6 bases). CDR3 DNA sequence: TGTGCCAGCAGTCGCACGACAGGCTTAGGAGCTTTCTTT. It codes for CASSRTTGLGAFF.